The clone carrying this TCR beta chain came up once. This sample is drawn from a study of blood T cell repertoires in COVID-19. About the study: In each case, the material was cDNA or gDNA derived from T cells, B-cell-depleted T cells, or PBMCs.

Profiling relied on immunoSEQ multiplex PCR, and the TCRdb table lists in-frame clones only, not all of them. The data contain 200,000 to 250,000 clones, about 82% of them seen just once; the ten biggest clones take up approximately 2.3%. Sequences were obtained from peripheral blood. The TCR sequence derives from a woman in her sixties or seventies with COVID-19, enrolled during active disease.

CDR3: CASSPDQPGQGWEKLFF. CDR3 sequence (DNA): TGTGCCAGCTCACCCGACCAACCCGGACAGGGATGGGAAAAACTGTTTTTT. The rearrangement uses TRBV18 and TRBJ1-4; 8 bases line up with TRBD1. The CDR3 is 17 amino acids. The V and J ends lost 3 bases and 8 bases, in that order; junction bases with no gene match: 14. In germline, CDR1 is KGHSH, CDR2 LQKENI.